Following are 23 T cell receptor beta chains from one sample sequenced in a study of glioma-infiltrating T cells after dendritic cell vaccination. Time point indicated: after dendritic cell vaccination, including at tumor progression/relapse. The protocol was immunoSEQ multiplex PCR, while the TCRdb copy is restricted to in-frame clones and leaves out a portion. The sample lists approximately 92,000 clones, less than 90% occurring once. Source: blood, taken after dendritic cell vaccination. The origin of the receptors is a human donor with glioblastoma.

V gene TRBV10-3 combines with J gene TRBJ2-7, with 9 nucleotides matching TRBD1. Germline loops: CDR1 ENHRY, CDR2 SYGVKD. The CDR3 is 14 amino acids. The ends lost 7 bases at V and 1 base at J; junction bases unmatched: 5. This chain's CDR3 is CAINGQGTSYEQYF. CDR3 nucleotide sequence: TGTGCCATCAATGGACAGGGGACATCCTACGAGCAGTACTTC.

The V gene is TRBV2, the J gene TRBJ2-1; the match to TRBD2 covers 10 bases. V shed 8 bases, J shed 6 bases, and the junction held 4 bases outside the gene matches. CDR1 SNHLY and CDR2 FYNNEI come from the germline V gene. The CDR3 sequence is 13 residues long. CDR3: CASGLAEINEQFF. In nucleotides, the CDR3 is TGTGCCAGCGGACTAGCGGAGATCAATGAGCAGTTCTTC.

The rearrangement links TRBV9 to TRBJ1-2; 9 bases are shared with TRBD1. With V trimmed by 4 bases and J by 5 bases, 9 bases remained unmatched. Per the germline V gene, CDR1 is SGDLS and CDR2 is YYNGEE. The CDR3 loop spans 15 amino acids. This chain's CDR3 is CASSPQDRGEYGYTF. Here the CDR3 DNA reads TGTGCCAGCAGCCCTCAGGACAGGGGCGAGTATGGCTACACCTTC. Based on the CDR3 plus reference TRBV9 and TRBJ1-2, the full variable domain is DSGVTQTPKHLITATGQRVTLRCSPRSGDLSVYWYQQSLDQGLQFLIQYYNGEERAKGNILERFSAQQFPDLHSELNLSSLELGDSALYFCASSPQDRGEYGYTFGSGTRLTVV.

The rearrangement joins TRBV5-6 to TRBJ2-3; TRBD2 aligns across 7 bases. Germline V CDR1 and CDR2: SGHDT, YYEEEE. CDR3 size: 15 residues. V was pared by 0 bases and J by 3 bases, with 4 bases of the junction left unmatched. The CDR3 region is CASSLGLAATDTQYF. CDR3 DNA: TGTGCCAGCAGCTTGGGTCTAGCGGCGACAGATACGCAGTATTTT.

The chain joins TRBV5-1 to TRBJ2-7; 9 bases align to TRBD1. After removal of 2 bases from V and 3 bases from J, the junction contained 6 bases not matched to a gene. Germline CDR1 is SGHRS and CDR2 is YFSETQ. This CDR3 is built from 15 residues. CDR3 amino acids: CASSLTGTGNYEQYF. CDR3 bases: TGCGCCAGCAGCTTAACCGGGACAGGGAACTACGAGCAGTACTTC.

This rearrangement joins TRBV7-3 to TRBJ2-1; TRBD2 matches 7 bases. In germline, CDR1 is SGHTA, CDR2 FQGTGA. CDR3 length: 15 residues. J lost 2 bases, V lost 3 bases, and 4 bases had no gene match. This chain's CDR3 is CASSFRGGPYNEQFF. The CDR3 nucleotides read TGTGCCAGCAGCTTTAGGGGAGGGCCCTACAATGAGCAGTTCTTC.

J is TRBJ1-2 and V is TRBV7-2; possible D gene TRBD1, 5 bases. Germline V gene sequence: CDR1 SGHTA, CDR2 FQGNSA. The CDR3 has 13 residues. Trimming took off 4 bases at V and 4 bases at J, with 10 bases between the two ends. The CDR3 region is CASSSGQTYGYTF. In nucleotides, the CDR3 is TGTGCCAGCAGCTCAGGGCAGACCTATGGCTACACCTTC.

This chain connects TRBV2 to TRBJ1-1; D might be TRBD1 (6 bases). CDR3 length equals 11 residues. The V end lost 11 bases, the J end lost 1 base, and 8 bases lay between the germline ends. Germline CDR1 is SNHLY and CDR2 is FYNNEI. The CDR3 loop is CAQGRNTEAFF. As DNA, the CDR3 is TGTGCCCAGGGGAGGAACACTGAAGCTTTCTTT.

V gene TRBV21-1 combines with J gene TRBJ1-6; the DNA was not used to check the table's D call, TRBD1. TRBV21-1 is given as a pseudogene. This CDR3 is 21 amino acids long. CDR3 bases: TGTGCCAGCAGCCCTGAGCACCCGGGACAGGCTGATAGCTCCTATAATTCACCCCTCCACTTT. Protein product: CASSPEHPGQADSSYNSPLHF.

This rearrangement joins TRBV5-1 to TRBJ2-2; TRBD1 matches at 7 bases. Germline V lookup: CDR1 SGHRS, CDR2 YFSETQ. V lost 7 bases and J lost 4; bases outside the gene matches: 10. This CDR3 spans 15 amino acids. This CDR3 is CASGLGTVSTGELFF. The DNA for the CDR3 is TGCGCCAGCGGCCTCGGGACAGTTAGCACCGGGGAGCTGTTTTTT.

V usage is TRBV29-1 and J usage is TRBJ2-7; TRBD2 matches at 15 bases. CDR3 length: 17 amino acids. V lost 0 bases, J lost 5 bases, and 8 bases stayed unmatched. Germline CDR1 and CDR2: SQVTM and ANQGSEA. The CDR3 protein is CSVEDRGLAGGRNEQYF. The CDR3 region has the DNA TGCAGCGTTGAAGATCGGGGACTAGCGGGAGGTAGGAACGAGCAGTACTTC.

This chain links TRBV10-3 with TRBJ1-1, with D hard to call. Germline V gene lookup returns CDR1 ENHRY and CDR2 SYGVKD. This CDR3 is 15 amino acids long. V lost 0 bases and J lost 1, with 9 bases in between. CDR3 in DNA: TGTGCCATCAGTGAGTCGACTTTTGGGAACACTGAAGCTTTCTTT. This codes for CAISESTFGNTEAFF.

The V and J genes are TRBV6-6 and TRBJ1-3; D is possibly TRBD1 (5 bases). Germline CDR1 and CDR2: MNHNY and SVGAGI (reference sequence). The V end was cut by 4 bases, the J end by 3 bases, with 10 bases between. CDR3 length: 14 amino acids. CDR3 sequence (DNA): TGTGCCAGCAGTTTTCAGGGAAGTGGAAACACCATATATTTT. This encodes CASSFQGSGNTIYF.

The chain recombines TRBV9 with TRBJ2-5; D remains unclear. V was trimmed by 0 bases and J by 1 base, leaving 10 bases between them. This CDR3 is built from 15 residues. Per the germline V gene, CDR1 is SGDLS and CDR2 is YYNGEE. CDR3 sequence reads: CASSVGAGTQETQYF. As DNA, the CDR3 is TGTGCCAGCAGCGTAGGGGCCGGAACCCAAGAGACCCAGTACTTC.

The rearrangement uses TRBV4-1 and TRBJ2-1; 7 nucleotides match TRBD2. Germline V gives CDR1 MGHRA, CDR2 YSYEKL. V shed 5 bases, J shed 2 bases, and the junction held 6 bases outside the gene matches. CDR3 length: 15 amino acids. The DNA of the CDR3 is TGCGCCAGCAGCTTCGAGGGGACTACCTACAATGAGCAGTTCTTC. This translates into CASSFEGTTYNEQFF.

The chain links TRBV25-1 to TRBJ1-6; 9 positions agree with TRBD1. V gave up 1 base and J gave up 6 bases; unmatched junction bases: 10. The CDR3 totals 18 residues. Germline CDR1 is MGHDK and CDR2 is SYGVNS. The CDR3 sequence is CASSESPRRQGGNSPLHF. CDR3 DNA: TGTGCCAGCAGTGAATCCCCCCGACGACAGGGGGGTAATTCACCCCTCCACTTT.

As DNA, the CDR3 is TGTGCCTGGAGTGTAGGACTAGCGGGAATCTACGAGCAGTACTTC. Its translation is CAWSVGLAGIYEQYF. The V and J genes are TRBV30 and TRBJ2-7; 12 positions match TRBD2. The CDR3 length is 15 residues. With 0 bases clipped from V and 3 bases from J, the junction kept 3 bases outside the gene matches. Germline CDR1 reads GTSNPN; CDR2 reads SVGIG (reference sequence).

The table lists this clone with a few counts. V and J are TRBV6-5 and TRBJ1-4; D might be TRBD1 (5 bases). Germline CDR1 and CDR2: MNHEY and SVGAGI. CDR3 size: 13 residues. V lost 2 bases and J lost 8, with 9 bases in between. The chain's CDR3 is CASSYRDREKLFF. CDR3 nucleotides: TGTGCCAGCAGTTACCGAGACAGAGAAAAACTGTTTTTT.

The rearrangement uses TRBV7-2 and TRBJ2-7; possibly TRBD1 for D (5 bases). The CDR3 spans 14 residues. The V end lost 6 bases, the J end lost 3 bases, and 15 bases lay between the germline ends. Per the germline V gene, CDR1 is SGHTA and CDR2 is FQGNSA. The CDR3 spells CASSRSSGFYEQYF. CDR3 bases: TGTGCCAGCAGTCGATCGTCAGGGTTCTACGAGCAGTACTTC. Complete variable domain (other parts from reference TRBV7-2 and TRBJ2-7): GAGVSQSPSNKVTEKGKDVELRCDPISGHTALYWYRQSLGQGLEFLIYFQGNSAPDKSGLPSDRFSAERTGGSVSTLTIQRTQQEDSAVYLCASSRSSGFYEQYFGPGTRLTVT.

J is TRBJ2-2 and V is TRBV5-1; 8 bases map to TRBD1. V was clipped by 0 bases and J by 5 bases; unmatched bases: 0. This CDR3 region has 14 residues. Germline CDR1 is SGHRS and CDR2 is YFSETQ. The CDR3 coding sequence is TGCGCCAGCAGCTTGGGACAGGGGACCGGGGAGCTGTTTTTT. Its protein is CASSLGQGTGELFF.

The rearrangement joins TRBV6-1 to TRBJ1-2; weak D call: TRBD1 (6 bases). Deletions cut 7 bases from V and 4 bases from J, with 10 bases between. The CDR3 has 12 amino acids. Germline V lookup: CDR1 MNHNS, CDR2 SASEGT. DNA for the CDR3: TGTGCCAGCACGACAGGATTCTATGGCTACACCTTC. Translation gives CASTTGFYGYTF.

This chain uses TRBV9 with TRBJ2-7, with D perhaps TRBD2 (5 bases). The CDR3 consists of 13 residues. The germline V and J ends were trimmed by 0 bases and 6 bases, with 10 bases remaining between them. Per the germline V gene, CDR1 is SGDLS and CDR2 is YYNGEE. The CDR3 bases are TGTGCCAGCAGCGTAGTGGACCGGGGCGAGCAGTACTTC. Translated, it gives CASSVVDRGEQYF.

The genes are TRBV6-1 and TRBJ1-4; tentative D call: TRBD1 (5 bases). V lost 1 base and J 1 base, leaving 7 bases between the germline ends. Germline V CDR1 and CDR2: MNHNS, SASEGT. There are 15 residues in the CDR3. The CDR3 sequence: CASSEVRGTNEKLFF. CDR3 DNA sequence: TGTGCCAGCAGTGAAGTTAGGGGAACTAATGAAAAACTGTTTTTT.